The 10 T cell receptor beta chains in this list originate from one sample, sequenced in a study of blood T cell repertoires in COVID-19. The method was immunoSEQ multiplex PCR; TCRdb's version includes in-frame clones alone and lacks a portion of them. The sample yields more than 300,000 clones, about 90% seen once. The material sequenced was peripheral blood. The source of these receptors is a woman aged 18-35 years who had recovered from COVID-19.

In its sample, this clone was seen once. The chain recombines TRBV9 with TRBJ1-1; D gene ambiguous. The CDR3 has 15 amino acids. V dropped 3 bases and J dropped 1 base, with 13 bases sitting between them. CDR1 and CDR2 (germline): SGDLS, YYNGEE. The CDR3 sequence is CASSANGLRNTEAFF. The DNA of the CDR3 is TGTGCCAGCAGCGCAAACGGACTGAGGAACACTGAAGCTTTCTTT.

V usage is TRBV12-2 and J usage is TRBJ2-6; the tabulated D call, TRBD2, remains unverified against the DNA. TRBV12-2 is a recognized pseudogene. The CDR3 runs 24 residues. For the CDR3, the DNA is TGTGCAAGTCGCTTAAAATCCCCGGACACTAGCGGGAGGCCACAAAAACTCTGGGCCAACGTCCTGACTTTC. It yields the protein CASRLKSPDTSGRPQKLWANVLTF.

CDR3 residues: CASSPAGASTYEQYV. The CDR3 nucleotides are TGTGCCAGCAGCCCAGCGGGAGCGTCCACCTACGAGCAGTACGTC. The rearrangement uses TRBV7-9 and TRBJ2-7; TRBD2 matches 8 bases. V shed 5 bases and J 2 bases; nucleotides not matched to a gene: 8. The CDR3 extends over 15 amino acids. In germline, CDR1 is SEHNR, CDR2 FQNEAQ (reference sequence).

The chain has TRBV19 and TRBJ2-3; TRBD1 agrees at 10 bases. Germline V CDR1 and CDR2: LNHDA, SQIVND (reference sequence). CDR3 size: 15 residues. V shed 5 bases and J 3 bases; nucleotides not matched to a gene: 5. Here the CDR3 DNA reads TGTGCCAGTAGTTCCGGGACAGGGGTTACAGATACGCAGTATTTT. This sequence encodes CASSSGTGVTDTQYF.

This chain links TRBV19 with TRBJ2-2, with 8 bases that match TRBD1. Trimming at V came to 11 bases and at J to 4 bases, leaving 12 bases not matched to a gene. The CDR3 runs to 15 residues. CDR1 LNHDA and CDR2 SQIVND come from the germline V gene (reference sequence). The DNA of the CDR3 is TGTGCCTGTGGGATCAGGACAGGGATCACCGGGGAGCTGTTTTTT. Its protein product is CACGIRTGITGELFF.

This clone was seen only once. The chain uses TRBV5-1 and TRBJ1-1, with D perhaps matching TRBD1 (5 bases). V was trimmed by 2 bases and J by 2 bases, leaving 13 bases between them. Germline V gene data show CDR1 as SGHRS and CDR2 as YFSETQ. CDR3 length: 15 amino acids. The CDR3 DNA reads TGCGCCAGCAGCTTAACCTTGGGGGGAAACACTGAAGCTTTCTTT. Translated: CASSLTLGGNTEAFF.

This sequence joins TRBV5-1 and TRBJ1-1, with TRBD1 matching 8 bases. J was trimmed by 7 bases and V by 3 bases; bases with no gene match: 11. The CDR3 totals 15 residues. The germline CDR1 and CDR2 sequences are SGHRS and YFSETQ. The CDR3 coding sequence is TGCGCCAGCAGCTCTGAGGGACAGGCGACCCGTGAAGCTTTCTTT. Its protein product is CASSSEGQATREAFF.

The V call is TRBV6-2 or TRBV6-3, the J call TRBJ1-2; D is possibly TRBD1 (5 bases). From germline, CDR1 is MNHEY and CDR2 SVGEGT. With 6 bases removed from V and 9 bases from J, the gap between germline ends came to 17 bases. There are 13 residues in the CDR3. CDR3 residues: CASSPRDYWRYTF. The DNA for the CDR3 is TGTGCCAGCAGCCCGCGGGACTATTGGCGCTACACCTTC.

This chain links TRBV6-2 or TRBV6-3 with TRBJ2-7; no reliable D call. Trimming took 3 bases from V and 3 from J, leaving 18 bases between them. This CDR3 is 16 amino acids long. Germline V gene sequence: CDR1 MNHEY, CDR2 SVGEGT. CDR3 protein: CASSYGPPQSNYEQYV. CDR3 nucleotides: TGTGCCAGCAGTTATGGGCCCCCTCAGAGTAACTACGAGCAGTACGTC.

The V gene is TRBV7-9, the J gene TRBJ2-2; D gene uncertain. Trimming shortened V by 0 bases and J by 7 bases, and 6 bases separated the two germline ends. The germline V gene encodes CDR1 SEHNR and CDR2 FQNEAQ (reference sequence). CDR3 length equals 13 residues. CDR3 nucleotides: TGTGCCAGCAGCTTAGCGCGCGGCGGGGAGCTGTTTTTT. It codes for CASSLARGGELFF.